This passage covers 21 T cell receptor beta chains from one sample sequenced in a study of blood T cell repertoires in COVID-19. Assay: immunoSEQ multiplex PCR; the TCRdb copy retains only in-frame clones and omits some. Here the sample spans a few hundred thousand clones, 65% to 90% being singletons. Sequencing input: PBMCs or T cells enriched from blood (not recorded which). The receptors were gathered from a woman aged 30 to 39 who had been exposed to COVID-19.

This chain connects TRBV5-1 to TRBJ2-7; TRBD1 agrees at 8 bases. The junction had 9 bases not matched to a gene; V was cut back by 1 base and J by 6 bases. The CDR3 has 15 amino acids. Germline lookup yields CDR1 SGHRS and CDR2 YFSETQ. The CDR3 sequence is CASSLRTGLSGEQYF. DNA of the CDR3: TGCGCCAGCAGCTTGAGGACAGGGTTGTCGGGCGAGCAGTACTTC.

About this clone itself: A read error may account for a junction end that differs from germline. V gene TRBV10-3 combines with J gene TRBJ1-1; D is unclear. The CDR3 sequence is 14 residues long. Germline CDR1 and CDR2: ENHRY and SYGVKD. This CDR3 reads CAISDLAGDTEAFF. The DNA for the CDR3 is TGTGCCATCAGTGATTTGGCGGGCGACACTGAGGCTTTCTTT.

V and J are TRBV9 and TRBJ1-4, with no clear D. This CDR3 is 15 amino acids long. Trimming took 4 bases from V and 3 from J, leaving 13 bases between them. Per germline, CDR1 SGDLS and CDR2 YYNGEE. CDR3 sequence: CASSLSEGANEKLFF. In DNA form, the CDR3 reads TGTGCCAGCAGCCTTAGCGAGGGAGCTAATGAAAAACTGTTTTTT. The full variable domain, completed using reference TRBV9 and TRBJ1-4, is DSGVTQTPKHLITATGQRVTLRCSPRSGDLSVYWYQQSLDQGLQFLIQYYNGEERAKGNILERFSAQQFPDLHSELNLSSLELGDSALYFCASSLSEGANEKLFFGSGTQLSVL.

This rearrangement joins TRBV9 to TRBJ1-4; D may be TRBD1 (6 bases). CDR1 and CDR2 from the germline V gene are SGDLS and YYNGEE. Trimming stripped 0 bases from V and 7 bases from J, with 13 bases between. The CDR3 covers 15 residues. The chain's CDR3 is CASSVGRGVVEKLFF. In DNA form, the CDR3 reads TGTGCCAGCAGCGTAGGCAGGGGTGTGGTTGAAAAACTGTTTTTT.

V and J are TRBV7-2 and TRBJ1-3; D not resolved. This CDR3 comprises 16 residues. CDR1 is SGHTA and CDR2 is FQGNSA in the germline V gene. The ends were cut back, 5 bases at V and 0 bases at J, with 14 bases in the middle. CDR3 region: CASSLRRSRSGNTIYF. CDR3 sequence (DNA): TGTGCCAGCAGCCTCCGGCGGTCCCGCTCTGGAAACACCATATATTTT.

The CDR3 sequence is CSAGGLAAQYF. The CDR3 bases are TGCAGTGCCGGGGGTTTAGCTGCGCAGTATTTT. The chain employs TRBV20-1 and TRBJ2-3; tentatively, D is TRBD2 (6 bases). This CDR3 is built from 11 residues. V was trimmed by 6 bases and J by 10 bases, leaving 14 bases between them. Germline V lookup: CDR1 DFQATT, CDR2 SNEGSKA (reference sequence).

The V and J genes are TRBV7-9 and TRBJ2-7; weak D call: TRBD1 (5 bases). Germline assignment: CDR1 SEHNR and CDR2 FQNEAQ (reference sequence). The CDR3 has 15 amino acids. Deletions cut 5 bases from V and 0 bases from J, with 14 bases between. CDR3 sequence: CASSPDSSISYEQYF. In DNA form, the CDR3 reads TGTGCCAGCAGCCCCGACAGTAGCATCTCCTACGAGCAGTACTTC.

This chain uses TRBV7-8 with TRBJ1-1; 10 nucleotides align to TRBD1. J was trimmed by 0 bases and V by 1 base; bases with no gene match: 11. The CDR3 spans 19 residues. CDR1 and CDR2 (germline): SGHVS, FQNEAQ. The CDR3 bases are TGTGCCAGCAGCTTAGTATGGACAGGGGGGAGGGCCATGAACACTGAAGCTTTCTTT. It specifies CASSLVWTGGRAMNTEAFF.

The gene calls are TRBV25-1 and TRBJ1-4, with D unclear. The V end lost 4 bases, the J end lost 7 bases, and 13 bases lay between the germline ends. The germline V gene has CDR1 MGHDK and CDR2 SYGVNS. This CDR3 has 14 amino acids. CDR3 nucleotides: TGTGCCAGCAGTGTTGGCGGGAAAGGTGAAAAACTGTTTTTT. Residues: CASSVGGKGEKLFF.

The V and J genes are TRBV6-5 and TRBJ2-2; TRBD1 is a possible D gene (6 bases). There are 16 residues in the CDR3. From germline, CDR1 is MNHEY and CDR2 SVGAGI. V was pared by 0 bases and J by 6 bases, with 14 bases between. The CDR3 DNA reads as TGTGCCAGCAGTTACTCAACAGGGACGAGGCCCGGGGAGCTGTTTTTT. Translated, it gives CASSYSTGTRPGELFF.

The chain couples TRBV5-1 to TRBJ2-5, with TRBD1 matching over 8 bases. CDR1 and CDR2 from the germline V gene are SGHRS and YFSETQ. The CDR3 contains 15 residues. Trimming at V came to 5 bases and at J to 1 base, leaving 7 bases not matched to a gene. The CDR3 region is CASSSTGGTQETQYF. CDR3 DNA: TGCGCCAGCAGTTCTACAGGGGGGACCCAAGAGACCCAGTACTTC.

The gene calls are TRBV6-5 and TRBJ1-5, with 8 bases aligning to TRBD1. This CDR3 spans 15 amino acids. From germline, CDR1 is MNHEY and CDR2 SVGAGI. Losses at the gene ends were 7 bases for V and 6 bases for J; bases not matched to a gene: 11. The CDR3 here is CASTQGARAFQPQHF. CDR3 DNA: TGTGCCAGCACCCAGGGGGCTCGGGCATTTCAGCCCCAGCATTTT.

The chain uses TRBV18 and TRBJ1-1, with D tentatively TRBD1 (5 bases). This CDR3 has 14 amino acids. Trimming shortened V by 4 bases and J by 6 bases, and 15 bases separated the two germline ends. Germline CDR1 and CDR2: KGHSH and LQKENI. DNA of the CDR3: TGTGCCAGCTCACGGACACCGGGAGACTCTGAAGCTTTCTTT. This gives the protein CASSRTPGDSEAFF.

The rearrangement links TRBV18 to TRBJ1-3, with D tentatively TRBD1 (6 bases). The length of the CDR3 is 16 residues. Germline V gives CDR1 KGHSH, CDR2 LQKENI. Trimming shortened V by 1 base and J by 2 bases, and 12 bases separated the two germline ends. The CDR3 loop reads CASSPQLTGTGNTIYF. The CDR3 coding sequence is TGTGCCAGCTCACCACAGCTGACAGGAACTGGAAACACCATATATTTT.

V is TRBV30 and J is TRBJ2-3, with 10 nucleotides matching TRBD2. V lost 8 bases and J lost 8; bases outside the gene matches: 13. CDR1 is GTSNPN, CDR2 SVGIG, per germline (reference sequence). The CDR3 covers 14 residues. The CDR3 reads CARAGASGGGTQYF. The CDR3 DNA reads as TGTGCCCGAGCAGGGGCTAGCGGGGGCGGTACGCAGTATTTT.

CDR3 coding DNA: TGTGCCAGCAGCCCTGACAGCCCGAACACTGAAGCTTTCTTT. Translating it yields CASSPDSPNTEAFF. The chain couples TRBV5-5 to TRBJ1-1; D possibly corresponds to TRBD1 (5 bases). Germline loops: CDR1 SGHKS, CDR2 YYEKEE (reference sequence). This CDR3 spans 14 amino acids. V was cut by 4 bases and J by 1 base, with 11 bases left in between. Looking up the rest from reference TRBV5-5 and TRBJ1-1 gives the full variable domain: DAGVTQSPTHLIKTRGQQVTLRCSPISGHKSVSWYQQVLGQGPQFIFQYYEKEERGRGNFPDRFSARQFPNYSSELNVNALLLGDSALYLCASSPDSPNTEAFFGQGTRLTVV.

This clone occurred a few times. V gene TRBV12-5 combines with J gene TRBJ2-7, with 7 bases aligning to TRBD1. Per the germline V gene, CDR1 is LGHNT and CDR2 is FRNRAP. The CDR3 totals 16 residues. The junction had 8 bases not matched to a gene; V was cut back by 0 bases and J by 3 bases. DNA of the CDR3: TGTGCTAGTGGTTTGGTACTTGGGACAGAGCGCTACGAGCAGTACTTC. Encoded protein: CASGLVLGTERYEQYF.

This chain joins TRBV7-2 and TRBJ1-2, with no clear D. There are 14 residues in the CDR3. Deletions cut 1 base from V and 3 bases from J, with 9 bases between. Per the germline V gene, CDR1 is SGHTA and CDR2 is FQGNSA. The CDR3 nucleotides are TGTGCCAGCAGCTTAGGAGGCAGTTACTATGGCTACACCTTC. This encodes CASSLGGSYYGYTF.

This clone occurred once. The chain carries TRBV14 and TRBJ2-2; perhaps TRBD1 as D (6 bases). Looked up from germline, CDR1 is SGHDN and CDR2 is FVKESK. There are 14 residues in the CDR3. V gave up 4 bases and J gave up 4 bases, with 10 bases separating them. CDR3: CASSLRGSTGELFF. CDR3 in DNA: TGTGCCAGCAGCCTGAGGGGGAGCACCGGGGAGCTGTTTTTT.

Only a few counts were recorded for this clone. The V gene is TRBV5-1, the J gene TRBJ1-2, with D perhaps matching TRBD1 (6 bases). The CDR3 loop spans 15 amino acids. The V end was cut by 4 bases, the J end by 4 bases, with 17 bases between. CDR1 SGHRS and CDR2 YFSETQ come from the germline V gene. CDR3 bases: TGCGCCAGCAGCGGCAAACAGGGATGGGGCTATGGCTACACCTTC. Encoded protein: CASSGKQGWGYGYTF.

CDR3 sequence reads: CAISGTSGGSDTQYF. The CDR3 DNA is TGTGCCATCAGTGGGACTAGCGGGGGATCAGATACGCAGTATTTT. The chain employs TRBV10-3 and TRBJ2-3; 13 nucleotides line up with TRBD2. CDR3 length equals 15 residues. In germline, CDR1 is ENHRY, CDR2 SYGVKD. V was pared by 4 bases and J by 4 bases, with 2 bases of the junction left unmatched.